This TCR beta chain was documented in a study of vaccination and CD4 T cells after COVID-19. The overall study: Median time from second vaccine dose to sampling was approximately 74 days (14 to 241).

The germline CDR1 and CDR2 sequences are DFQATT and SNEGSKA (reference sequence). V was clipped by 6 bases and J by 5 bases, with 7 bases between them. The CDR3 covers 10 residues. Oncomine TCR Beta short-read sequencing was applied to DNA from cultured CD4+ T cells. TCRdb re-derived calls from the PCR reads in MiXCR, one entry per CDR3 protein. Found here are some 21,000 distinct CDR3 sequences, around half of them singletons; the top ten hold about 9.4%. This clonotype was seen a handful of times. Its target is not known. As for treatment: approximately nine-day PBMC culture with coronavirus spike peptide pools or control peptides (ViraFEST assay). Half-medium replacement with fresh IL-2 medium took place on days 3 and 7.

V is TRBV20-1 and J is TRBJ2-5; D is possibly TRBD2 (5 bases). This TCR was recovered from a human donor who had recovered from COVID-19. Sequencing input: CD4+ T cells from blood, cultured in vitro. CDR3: CSARRETQYF. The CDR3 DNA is TGCAGTGCCCGGAGGGAGACCCAGTACTTC.